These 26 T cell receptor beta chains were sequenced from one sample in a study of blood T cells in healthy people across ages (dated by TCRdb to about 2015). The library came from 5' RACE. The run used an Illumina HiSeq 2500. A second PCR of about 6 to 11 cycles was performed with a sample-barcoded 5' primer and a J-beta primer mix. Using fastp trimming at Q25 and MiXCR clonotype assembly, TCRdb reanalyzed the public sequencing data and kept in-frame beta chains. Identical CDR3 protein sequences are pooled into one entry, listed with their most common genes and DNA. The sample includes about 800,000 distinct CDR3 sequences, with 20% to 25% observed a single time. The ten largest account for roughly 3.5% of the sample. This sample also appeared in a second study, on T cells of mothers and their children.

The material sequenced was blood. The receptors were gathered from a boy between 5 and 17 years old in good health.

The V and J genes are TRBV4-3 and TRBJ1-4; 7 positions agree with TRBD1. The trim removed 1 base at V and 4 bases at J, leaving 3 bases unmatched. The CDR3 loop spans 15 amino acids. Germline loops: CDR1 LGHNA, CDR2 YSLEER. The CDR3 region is CASSQGDRDNEKLFF. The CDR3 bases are TGCGCCAGCAGCCAAGGGGACAGAGATAATGAAAAACTGTTTTTT.

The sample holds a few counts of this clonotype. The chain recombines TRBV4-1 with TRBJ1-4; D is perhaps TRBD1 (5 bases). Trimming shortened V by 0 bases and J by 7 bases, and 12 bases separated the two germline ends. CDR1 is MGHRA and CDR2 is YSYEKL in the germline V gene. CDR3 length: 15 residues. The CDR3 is CASSQEPGRSEKLFF. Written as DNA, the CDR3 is TGCGCCAGCAGCCAAGAGCCGGGACGGAGTGAAAAACTGTTTTTT.

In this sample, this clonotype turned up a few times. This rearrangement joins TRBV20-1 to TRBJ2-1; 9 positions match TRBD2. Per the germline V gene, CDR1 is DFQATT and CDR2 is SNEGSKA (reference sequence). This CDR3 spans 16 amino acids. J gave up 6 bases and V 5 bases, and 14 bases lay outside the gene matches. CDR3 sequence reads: CSAPQIAGEILNEQFF. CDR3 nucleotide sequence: TGCAGTGCTCCTCAGATAGCGGGAGAGATACTCAATGAGCAGTTCTTC.

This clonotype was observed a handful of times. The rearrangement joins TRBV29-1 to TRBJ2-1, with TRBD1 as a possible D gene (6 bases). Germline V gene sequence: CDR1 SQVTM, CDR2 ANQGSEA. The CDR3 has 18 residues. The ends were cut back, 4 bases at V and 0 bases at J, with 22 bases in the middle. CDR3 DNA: TGCAGCGTTGCGAGGTACGGGCAGGGGCTAACCTCCTACAATGAGCAGTTCTTC. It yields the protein CSVARYGQGLTSYNEQFF.

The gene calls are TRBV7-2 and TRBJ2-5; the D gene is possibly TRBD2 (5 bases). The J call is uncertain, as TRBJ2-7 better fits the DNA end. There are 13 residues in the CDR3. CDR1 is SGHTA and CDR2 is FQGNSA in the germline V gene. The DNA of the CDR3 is TGTGCCAGCAGCTCTGCCCGGGACTACGAGCAGTACGTC. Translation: CASSSARDYEQYV.

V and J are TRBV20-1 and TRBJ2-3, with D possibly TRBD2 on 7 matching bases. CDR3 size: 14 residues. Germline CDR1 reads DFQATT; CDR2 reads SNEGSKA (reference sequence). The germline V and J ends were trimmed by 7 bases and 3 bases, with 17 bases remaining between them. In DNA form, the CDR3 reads TGCAGTGTTAAAGGGGGGCGGGAGACAGATACGCAGTATTTT. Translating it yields CSVKGGRETDTQYF.

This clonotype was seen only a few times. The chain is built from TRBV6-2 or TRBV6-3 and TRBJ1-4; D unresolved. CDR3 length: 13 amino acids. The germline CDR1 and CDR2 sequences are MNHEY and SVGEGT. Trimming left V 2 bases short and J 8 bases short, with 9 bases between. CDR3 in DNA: TGTGCCAGCAGTTACGCGGGAAAGGAAAAACTGTTTTTT. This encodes CASSYAGKEKLFF.

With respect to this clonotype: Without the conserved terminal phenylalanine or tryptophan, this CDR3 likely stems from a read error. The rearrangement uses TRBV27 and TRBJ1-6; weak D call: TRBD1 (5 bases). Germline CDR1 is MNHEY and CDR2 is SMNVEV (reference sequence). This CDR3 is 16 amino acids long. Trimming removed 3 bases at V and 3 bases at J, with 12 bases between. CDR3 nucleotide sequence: TGTGCCAGCAGTTTTGGGCCGGGGGACTATAATTCACCCCTCCACTCT. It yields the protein CASSFGPGDYNSPLHS.

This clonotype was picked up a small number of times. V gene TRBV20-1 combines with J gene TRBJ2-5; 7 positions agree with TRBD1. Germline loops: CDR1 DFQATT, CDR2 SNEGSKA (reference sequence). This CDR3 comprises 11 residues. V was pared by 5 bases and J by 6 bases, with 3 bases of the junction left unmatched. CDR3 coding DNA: TGCAGTGCTCTGACAGGGAAGACCCAGTACTTC. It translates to CSALTGKTQYF.

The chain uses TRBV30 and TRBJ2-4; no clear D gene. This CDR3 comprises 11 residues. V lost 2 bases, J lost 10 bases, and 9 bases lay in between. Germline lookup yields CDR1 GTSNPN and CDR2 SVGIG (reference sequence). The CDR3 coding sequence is TGTGCCTGGAGTCTCGAAGATATTCAGTACTTC. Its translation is CAWSLEDIQYF.

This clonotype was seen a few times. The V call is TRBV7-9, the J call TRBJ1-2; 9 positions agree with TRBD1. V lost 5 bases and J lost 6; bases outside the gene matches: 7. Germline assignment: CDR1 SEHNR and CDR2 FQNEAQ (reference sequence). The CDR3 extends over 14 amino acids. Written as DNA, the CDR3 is TGTGCCAGCAGCGTTGCCGGGACAGGGAATGGCTACACCTTC. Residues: CASSVAGTGNGYTF.

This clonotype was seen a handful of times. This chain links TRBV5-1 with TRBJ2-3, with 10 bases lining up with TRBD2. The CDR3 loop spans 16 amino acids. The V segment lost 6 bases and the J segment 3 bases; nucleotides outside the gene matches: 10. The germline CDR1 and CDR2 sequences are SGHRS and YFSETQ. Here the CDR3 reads CASTKESGGATDTQYF. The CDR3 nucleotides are TGCGCCAGCACCAAGGAAAGCGGGGGGGCAACAGATACGCAGTATTTT.

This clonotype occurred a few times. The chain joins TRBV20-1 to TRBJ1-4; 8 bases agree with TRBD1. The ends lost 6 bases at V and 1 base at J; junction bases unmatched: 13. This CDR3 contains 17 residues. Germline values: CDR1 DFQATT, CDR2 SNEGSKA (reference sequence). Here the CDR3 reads CSASGRQGALTNEKLFF. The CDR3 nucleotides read TGCAGTGCCAGCGGGCGGCAGGGGGCATTAACTAATGAAAAACTGTTTTTT.

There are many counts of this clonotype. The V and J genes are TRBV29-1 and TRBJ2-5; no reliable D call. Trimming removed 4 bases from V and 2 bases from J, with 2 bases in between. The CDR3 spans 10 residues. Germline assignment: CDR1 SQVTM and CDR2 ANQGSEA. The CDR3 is CSVGQETQYF. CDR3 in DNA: TGCAGCGTTGGGCAAGAGACCCAGTACTTC.

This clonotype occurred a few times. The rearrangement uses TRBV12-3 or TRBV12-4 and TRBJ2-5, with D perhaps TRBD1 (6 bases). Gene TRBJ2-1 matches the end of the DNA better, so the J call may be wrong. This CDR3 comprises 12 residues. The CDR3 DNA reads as TGTGCCAGCAGTAAGGACAGAACTGAGCAGTTCTTC. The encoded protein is CASSKDRTEQFF.

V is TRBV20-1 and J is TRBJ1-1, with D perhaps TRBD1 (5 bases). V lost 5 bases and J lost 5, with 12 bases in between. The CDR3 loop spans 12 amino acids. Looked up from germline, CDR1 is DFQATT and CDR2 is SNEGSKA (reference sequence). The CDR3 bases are TGCAGTGCTTCAGAAGGGGCAACTGAAGCTTTCTTT. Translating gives CSASEGATEAFF.

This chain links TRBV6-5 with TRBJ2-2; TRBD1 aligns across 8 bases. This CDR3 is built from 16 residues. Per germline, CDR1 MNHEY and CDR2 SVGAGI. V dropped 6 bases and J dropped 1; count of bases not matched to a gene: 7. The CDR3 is CASREPGTGNTGELFF. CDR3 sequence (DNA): TGTGCCAGCAGAGAGCCCGGGACAGGGAACACCGGGGAGCTGTTTTTT.

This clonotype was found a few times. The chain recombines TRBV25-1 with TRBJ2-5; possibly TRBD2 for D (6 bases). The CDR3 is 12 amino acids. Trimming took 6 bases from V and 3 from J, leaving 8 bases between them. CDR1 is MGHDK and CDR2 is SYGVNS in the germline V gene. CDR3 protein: CASRGGKETQYF. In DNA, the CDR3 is TGTGCCAGCAGGGGGGGAAAAGAGACCCAGTACTTC.

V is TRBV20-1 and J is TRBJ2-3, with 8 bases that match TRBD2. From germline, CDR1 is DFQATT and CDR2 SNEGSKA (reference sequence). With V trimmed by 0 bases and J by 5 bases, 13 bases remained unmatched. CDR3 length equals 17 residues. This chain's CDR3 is CSARDSGTTTGGDTQYF. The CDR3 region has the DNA TGCAGTGCTAGAGATAGCGGGACTACCACCGGAGGAGATACGCAGTATTTT.

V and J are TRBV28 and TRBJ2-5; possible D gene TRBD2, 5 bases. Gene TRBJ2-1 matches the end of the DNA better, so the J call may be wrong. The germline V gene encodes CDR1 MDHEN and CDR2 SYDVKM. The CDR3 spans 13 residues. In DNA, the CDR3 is TGTGCCAGCAGTTTACGAGGGTCCGATGAGCAGTTCTTC. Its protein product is CASSLRGSDEQFF.

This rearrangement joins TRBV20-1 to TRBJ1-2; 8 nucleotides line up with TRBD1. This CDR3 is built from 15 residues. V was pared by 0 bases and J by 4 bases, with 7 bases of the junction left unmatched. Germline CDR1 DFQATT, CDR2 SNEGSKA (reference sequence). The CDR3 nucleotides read TGCAGTGCTAGAGAAGGGACAGGAGGGGCCTATGGCTACACCTTC. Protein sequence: CSAREGTGGAYGYTF.

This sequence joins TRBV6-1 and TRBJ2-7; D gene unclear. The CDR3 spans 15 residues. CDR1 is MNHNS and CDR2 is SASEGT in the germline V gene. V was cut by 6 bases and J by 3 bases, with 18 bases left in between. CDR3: CASSETAESSYEQYF. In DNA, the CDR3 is TGTGCCAGCAGCGAAACGGCAGAATCTAGCTACGAGCAGTACTTC.

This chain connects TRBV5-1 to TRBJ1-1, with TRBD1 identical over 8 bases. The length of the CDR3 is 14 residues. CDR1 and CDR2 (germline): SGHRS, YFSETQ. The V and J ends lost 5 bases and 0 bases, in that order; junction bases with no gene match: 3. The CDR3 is CASSLQGVNTEAFF. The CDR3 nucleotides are TGCGCCAGCAGTTTACAGGGGGTGAACACTGAAGCTTTCTTT.

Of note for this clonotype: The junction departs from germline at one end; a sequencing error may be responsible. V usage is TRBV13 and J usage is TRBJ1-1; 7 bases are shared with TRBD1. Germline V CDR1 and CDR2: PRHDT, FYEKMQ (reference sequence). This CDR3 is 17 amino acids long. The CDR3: CASSLEGRTGKSSGAFF. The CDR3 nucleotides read TGCGCCAGCAGCTTGGAGGGGAGGACAGGAAAGTCTTCCGGAGCTTTCTTT. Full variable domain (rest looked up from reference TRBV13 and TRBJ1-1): AAGVIQSPRHLIKEKRETATLKCYPIPRHDTVYWYQQGPGQDPQFLISFYEKMQSDKGSIPDRFSAQQFSDYHSELNMSSLELGDSALYFCASSLEGRTGKSSGAFFGQGTRLTVV.

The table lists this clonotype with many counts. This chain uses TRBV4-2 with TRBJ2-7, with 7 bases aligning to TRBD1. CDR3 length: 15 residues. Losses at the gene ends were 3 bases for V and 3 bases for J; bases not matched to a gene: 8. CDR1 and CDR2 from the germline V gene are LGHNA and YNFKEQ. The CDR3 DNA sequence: TGTGCCAGCAGCCACGGGACAGAGAGGTTCTACGAGCAGTACTTC. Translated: CASSHGTERFYEQYF.

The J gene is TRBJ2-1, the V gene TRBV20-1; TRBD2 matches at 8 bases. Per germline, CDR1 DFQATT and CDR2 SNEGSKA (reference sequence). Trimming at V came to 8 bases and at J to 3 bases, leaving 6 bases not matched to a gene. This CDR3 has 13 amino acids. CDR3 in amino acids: CSRLARYYNEQFF. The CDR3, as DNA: TGCAGTAGACTAGCGCGGTACTACAATGAGCAGTTCTTC.